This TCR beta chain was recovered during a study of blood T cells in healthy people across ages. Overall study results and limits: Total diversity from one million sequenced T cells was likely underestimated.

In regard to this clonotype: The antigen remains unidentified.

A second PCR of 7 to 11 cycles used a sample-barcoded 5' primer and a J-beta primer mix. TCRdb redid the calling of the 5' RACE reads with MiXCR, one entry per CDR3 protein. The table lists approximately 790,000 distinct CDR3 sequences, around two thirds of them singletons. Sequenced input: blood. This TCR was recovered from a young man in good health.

Here the CDR3 DNA reads TGCAGTGCTAGGGCAGGGGGGCCCCACACTGAAGCTTTCTTT. It encodes CSARAGGPHTEAFF. The chain is built from TRBV20-1 and TRBJ1-1; 7 nucleotides line up with TRBD1. The ends lost 3 bases at V and 3 bases at J; junction bases unmatched: 7. Germline V gene data show CDR1 as DFQATT and CDR2 as SNEGSKA (reference sequence). This CDR3 comprises 14 residues.